These 13 T cell receptor beta chains came from one sample sequenced in a study of shared clonotypes between healthy human individuals (dated by TCRdb to between 2020 and 2021). Library preparation was by the immunoSEQ multiplex PCR assay. Imported from immuneACCESS, the table was reduced by TCRdb to in-frame sequences with V and J called. These copies leave out some clones; in studies compared against another copy, an unresolved V gene accounts for under half, and the cause of the remainder is not known. The sample table lists 1.5 million to 1.9 million clones, around 98% of them with a count of one. The biggest ten clones account for around 0.47% of the sample. The specimen was naive CD4+ T cells sorted from blood. Interpreted using the paper, the cell subset or site label stands for: CD45RA+ positively selected. The receptors were sampled from a man aged 30-40 years in good health.

The V and J genes are TRBV5-1 and TRBJ1-1, with TRBD1 as a possible D gene (6 bases). The CDR3 extends over 15 amino acids. Trimming shortened V by 2 bases and J by 1 base, and 12 bases separated the two germline ends. Germline V gene lookup returns CDR1 SGHRS and CDR2 YFSETQ. CDR3 in amino acids: CASSLTGQSNTEAFF. The CDR3, as DNA: TGCGCCAGCAGCTTAACTGGACAGTCGAACACTGAAGCTTTCTTT.

Here the CDR3 DNA reads TGTGCCAGCAGTGGACTGGGGCCTAACGAGCAGTACTTC. Its translation: CASSGLGPNEQYF. The V and J genes are TRBV6-5 and TRBJ2-7; possibly TRBD1 or TRBD2 for D (5 bases each). The CDR3 runs to 13 residues. Germline V gene lookup returns CDR1 MNHEY and CDR2 SVGAGI. V was pared by 5 bases and J by 5 bases, with 13 bases between.

With regard to this clone: At the DNA level, this CDR3 is encoded by other sequences in the same sample as well. V usage is TRBV2 and J usage is TRBJ1-4; TRBD1 aligns across 7 bases. This CDR3 contains 13 residues. The germline V gene encodes CDR1 SNHLY and CDR2 FYNNEI. V lost 9 bases to trimming and J lost 4 bases; unmatched junction nucleotides: 5. CDR3 bases: TGTGCCAGTCACAGGGGCGGTAATGAAAAACTGTTTTTT. Its translation is CASHRGGNEKLFF.

The chain recombines TRBV30 with TRBJ2-7; perhaps D is TRBD1 or TRBD2 (6 bases each). This CDR3 contains 13 residues. Looked up from germline, CDR1 is GTSNPN and CDR2 is SVGIG (reference sequence). V lost 4 bases to trimming and J lost 2 bases, with 12 bases between them. CDR3 sequence (DNA): TGTGCCTGGAACCGGGGGCGGCCCTACGAGCAGTACTTC. As protein: CAWNRGRPYEQYF.

This rearrangement joins TRBV9 to TRBJ2-3, with TRBD2 matching over 8 bases. The CDR3 consists of 19 residues. V shed 3 bases and J 3 bases; nucleotides not matched to a gene: 18. CDR1 is SGDLS, CDR2 YYNGEE, per germline. CDR3 nucleotide sequence: TGTGCCAGCAGCGGAGCCGGTGGGGGACGGGAGGGAGGTACAGATACGCAGTATTTT. This gives the protein CASSGAGGGREGGTDTQYF.

The V and J genes are TRBV7-2 and TRBJ2-7; 9 nucleotides match TRBD1. CDR3 length equals 16 residues. Per germline, CDR1 SGHTA and CDR2 FQGNSA. V was pared by 6 bases and J by 4 bases, with 13 bases of the junction left unmatched. This CDR3 is CASSLTGQGGLYEQYF. CDR3 coding DNA: TGTGCCAGCAGTTTAACGGGACAGGGTGGTTTATACGAGCAGTACTTC.

This clone was observed once. The gene calls are TRBV5-1 and TRBJ1-1; TRBD1 matches 9 bases. CDR1 is SGHRS, CDR2 YFSETQ, per germline. Germline trimming cut 3 bases from V and 0 bases from J; bases unmatched to any gene: 12. CDR3 length: 18 amino acids. CDR3 bases: TGCGCCAGCAGCTCGCCACGGGACAGGGTCTCCATGAACACTGAAGCTTTCTTT. Amino acid sequence: CASSSPRDRVSMNTEAFF.

This clone was seen a single time. The J gene is TRBJ2-7, the V gene TRBV9; 12 bases line up with TRBD1. The CDR3 sequence is 17 residues long. Per germline, CDR1 SGDLS and CDR2 YYNGEE. The V segment lost 0 bases and the J segment 5 bases; nucleotides outside the gene matches: 9. The CDR3 DNA reads as TGTGCCAGCAGCGTAGCCCACGGGACAGGGGGCATCGACGAGCAGTACTTC. Residues: CASSVAHGTGGIDEQYF.

This chain connects TRBV7-9 to TRBJ1-1; D not resolved. Germline V gene data show CDR1 as SEHNR and CDR2 as FQNEAQ (reference sequence). This CDR3 is 13 amino acids long. V gave up 1 base and J gave up 5 bases, with 8 bases separating them. CDR3 protein: CASSLGSSTEAFF. The CDR3 DNA sequence: TGTGCCAGCAGCTTAGGCAGCAGTACTGAAGCTTTCTTT.

This chain links TRBV7-9 with TRBJ2-3; 9 nucleotides agree with TRBD1. The germline gives CDR1 SEHNR, CDR2 FQNEAQ (reference sequence). The CDR3 is 13 residues long. V was clipped by 6 bases and J by 6 bases; unmatched bases: 4. For the CDR3, the DNA is TGTGCCAGCAGGGGACAGGGTTCCGATACGCAGTATTTT. This codes for CASRGQGSDTQYF.

The V and J genes are TRBV7-8 and TRBJ1-1; the D gene is possibly TRBD1 (5 bases). Germline CDR1 and CDR2: SGHVS and FQNEAQ. This CDR3 spans 14 amino acids. The V end lost 2 bases, the J end lost 6 bases, and 13 bases lay between the germline ends. The CDR3 is CASSLRFRESEAFF. The DNA for the CDR3 is TGTGCCAGCAGCTTAAGATTCAGGGAGTCTGAAGCTTTCTTT.

The rearrangement joins TRBV15 to TRBJ2-1; 11 bases are a match to TRBD2. The V gene end was trimmed by 1 base and the J gene end by 0 bases; junction bases not matched to a gene: 2. Germline V lookup: CDR1 LNHNV, CDR2 YYDKDF (reference sequence). The CDR3 sequence is 17 residues long. Here the CDR3 DNA reads TGTGCCACCAGCAGAGGGACTAGCGGGCCCTCCTACAATGAGCAGTTCTTC. This gives the protein CATSRGTSGPSYNEQFF.

V usage is TRBV10-3 and J usage is TRBJ1-1; D remains unclear. The CDR3 extends over 12 amino acids. Trimming pared 0 bases from V and 5 bases from J, leaving 4 bases between. CDR1 is ENHRY and CDR2 is SYGVKD in the germline V gene. The CDR3 reads CAISESTTEAFF. The CDR3 nucleotides are TGTGCCATCAGTGAGTCGACGACTGAAGCTTTCTTT.